This note documents a single T cell receptor beta chain sequence. There are 14 residues in the CDR3. J gave up 5 bases and V 6 bases, and 9 bases lay outside the gene matches. The germline V gene has CDR1 LNHDA and CDR2 SQIVND (reference sequence). In the authors' methods: Amplification from reference gene primers served as the basis for estimated nucleated cell counts. The assay was immunoSEQ multiplex PCR, and TCRdb's table has in-frame clones only and misses some. The DNA gave D and trimming, while V, J and clone size come from that table. The profile shows more than 200,000 clones, 86% of them singletons. The data are from a study of blood T cell repertoires in COVID-19. About the study: From the United States, Italy and Spain came samples of acute and convalescent COVID-19. PBMCs, B-cell-depleted T cells, or T cells provided the cDNA or gDNA that made up the material.

The sequencing sample was made of peripheral blood. The V call is TRBV19, the J call TRBJ2-7; the match to TRBD1 covers 8 bases. This TCR derives from a man younger than 45 with active or convalescent COVID-19. The CDR3 loop is CASSSTGAPDEQYF. The CDR3 DNA sequence: TGTGCCAGTAGCTCGACAGGGGCCCCGGACGAGCAGTACTTC.